The rows below give T cell receptor beta chains drawn from one sample of a study of early stage breast cancer tumors. Sequencing used immunoSEQ multiplex PCR; TCRdb keeps in-frame clones, though not all of them. The sample shows fewer than 50,000 clones, about 78% of them seen only once. The source material was blood. All receptors derive from a person aged 45 to 59 with breast cancer. The CDR3 runs from the conserved cysteine through the conserved F or W. D genes are given only for firm matches. Expanded clones get a size class; other rows say once, few or many, or leave the size out.

J: TRBJ1-1; size: -; V: TRBV4-2; D: -; DNA: TGTGCCAGCAGCCAAGATAGGGCAGGGCAGGGTGAAGCTTTCTTT; CDR3: CASSQDRAGQGEAFF
J: TRBJ2-2; size: -; V: TRBV19; D: TRBD1; DNA: TGTGCCAGTAGACAGGGGGCGAACACCGGGGAGCTGTTTTTT; CDR3: CASRQGANTGELFF
J: TRBJ1-1; size: -; V: TRBV11-2; D: -; DNA: TGTGCCAGCAGCTTCAGAATGAACACTGAAGCTTTCTTT; CDR3: CASSFRMNTEAFF
J: TRBJ2-2; size: -; V: TRBV4-3; D: TRBD1; DNA: TGCGCCAGCAGCCAAAAACCCACAATGGACAGGGCCGGGGAGCTGTTTTTT; CDR3: CASSQKPTMDRAGELFF
J: TRBJ2-3; size: -; V: TRBV2; D: TRBD1; DNA: TGTGCCAGCAGTGCCGACAGGGGGACTACAGATACGCAGTATTTT; CDR3: CASSADRGTTDTQYF
J: TRBJ2-7; size: -; V: TRBV5-1; D: -; DNA: TGCGCCAGCAGCACGGGAGTCTACGAGCAGTACTTC; CDR3: CASSTGVYEQYF
J: TRBJ2-5; size: -; V: TRBV5-1; D: -; DNA: TGCGCCAGCAGCCTCGCAAGGCGCGGAGGTGAGACCCAGTACTTC; CDR3: CASSLARRGGETQYF
J: TRBJ2-3; size: few; V: TRBV10-3; D: -; DNA: TGTGCCATCAGTGAGGCAGACACCCCCACAGATACGCAGTATTTT; CDR3: CAISEADTPTDTQYF
J: TRBJ2-7; size: few; V: TRBV5-1; D: TRBD2; DNA: TGCGCCAGCAGCTTTGGTTCGGGGGGGAACGAGCAGTACTTC; CDR3: CASSFGSGGNEQYF
J: TRBJ1-5; size: -; V: TRBV7-2; D: TRBD1; DNA: TGTGCCAGCAGCTTAGTGGACAGGGACAATCAGCCCCAGCATTTT; CDR3: CASSLVDRDNQPQHF
J: TRBJ1-4; size: -; V: TRBV28; D: TRBD1; DNA: TGTGCCAGCAGTTTGGTCAGGGGGGTGGAAAAACTGTTTTTT; CDR3: CASSLVRGVEKLFF
J: TRBJ2-1; size: -; V: TRBV5-1; D: TRBD1; DNA: TGCGCCAGCAGCTTGGTTGCGACAGGGTCGGGGGAGCAGTTCTTC; CDR3: CASSLVATGSGEQFF
J: TRBJ1-2; size: -; V: TRBV6-1; D: TRBD1; DNA: TGTGCCAGCAACAGGGGCGAGGGCTATGGCTACACCTTC; CDR3: CASNRGEGYGYTF
J: TRBJ2-2; size: -; V: TRBV19; D: -; DNA: TGTGCCAGTAGTATAGTTCCGGCGAACACCGGGGAGCTGTTTTTT; CDR3: CASSIVPANTGELFF
J: TRBJ2-1; size: -; V: TRBV12-5; D: TRBD2; DNA: TGTGCTAGTGGAGGACTAGCGGGGTACAATGAGCAGTTCTTC; CDR3: CASGGLAGYNEQFF
J: TRBJ2-7; size: -; V: TRBV5-1; D: -; DNA: TGCGCCAGCAGCTTACCTTCCGAGGGAGAGGTATACGAGCAGTACTTC; CDR3: CASSLPSEGEVYEQYF
J: TRBJ1-3; size: -; V: TRBV2; D: -; DNA: TGTGCCAGCAGTGAAGCAACAGGCGGCGGAAACACCATATATTTT; CDR3: CASSEATGGGNTIYF
J: TRBJ2-3; size: -; V: TRBV4-3; D: TRBD2; DNA: TGCGCCAGCAGCCAAGCCTCCCCATATAGCGGGGACCGCACAGATACGCAGTATTTT; CDR3: CASSQASPYSGDRTDTQYF
J: TRBJ2-7; size: -; V: TRBV5-1; D: TRBD2; DNA: TGCGCCAGCAGCTTGGGAAGCGGGAGCTTTTGGCGCGAGCAGTACTTC; CDR3: CASSLGSGSFWREQYF
J: TRBJ2-3; size: -; V: TRBV7-2; D: TRBD2; DNA: TGTGCCAGCAGCCCGACTAGCGGCACAGATACGCAGTATTTT; CDR3: CASSPTSGTDTQYF
J: TRBJ2-7; size: -; V: TRBV2; D: TRBD1; DNA: TGTGCCAGCATTGAGGACAGGGGGAACTACGAGCAGTACTTC; CDR3: CASIEDRGNYEQYF
J: TRBJ1-4; size: -; V: TRBV5-1; D: TRBD1; DNA: TGCGCCAGCAGCCCACAGGGGGCTGGAGCTGAAAAACTGTTTTTT; CDR3: CASSPQGAGAEKLFF